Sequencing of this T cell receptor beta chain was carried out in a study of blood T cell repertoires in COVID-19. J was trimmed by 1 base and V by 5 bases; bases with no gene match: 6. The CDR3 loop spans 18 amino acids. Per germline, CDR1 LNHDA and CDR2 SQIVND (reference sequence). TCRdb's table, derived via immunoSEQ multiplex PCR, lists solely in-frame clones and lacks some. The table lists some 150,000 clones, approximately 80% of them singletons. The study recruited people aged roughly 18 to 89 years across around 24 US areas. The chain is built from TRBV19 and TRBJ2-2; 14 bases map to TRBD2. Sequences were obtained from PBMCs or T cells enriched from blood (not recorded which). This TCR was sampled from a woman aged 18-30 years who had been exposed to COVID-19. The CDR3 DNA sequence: TGTGCCAGTAGTCCTGGACTAGCGGGAGGCAGGAACACCGGGGAGCTGTTTTTT. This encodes CASSPGLAGGRNTGELFF. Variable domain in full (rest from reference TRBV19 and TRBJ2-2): DGGITQSPKYLFRKEGQNVTLSCEQNLNHDAMYWYRQDPGQGLRLIYYSQIVNDFQKGDIAEGYSVSREKKESFPLTVTSAQKNPTAFYLCASSPGLAGGRNTGELFFGEGSRLTVL.